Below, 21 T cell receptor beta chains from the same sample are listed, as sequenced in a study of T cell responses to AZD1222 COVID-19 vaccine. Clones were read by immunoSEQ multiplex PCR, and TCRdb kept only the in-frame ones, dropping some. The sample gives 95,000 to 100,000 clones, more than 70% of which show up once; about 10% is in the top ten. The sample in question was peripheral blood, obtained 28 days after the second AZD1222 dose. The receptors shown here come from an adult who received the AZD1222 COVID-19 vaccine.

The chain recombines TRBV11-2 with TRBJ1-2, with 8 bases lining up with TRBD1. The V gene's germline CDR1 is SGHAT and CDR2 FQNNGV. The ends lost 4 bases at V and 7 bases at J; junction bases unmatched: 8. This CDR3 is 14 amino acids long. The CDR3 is CASSSDREKGGYTF. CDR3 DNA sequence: TGTGCCAGCAGCTCGGACAGGGAAAAAGGTGGCTACACCTTC.

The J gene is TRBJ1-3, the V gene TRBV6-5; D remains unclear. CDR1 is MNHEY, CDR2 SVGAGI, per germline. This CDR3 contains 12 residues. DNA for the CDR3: TGTGGGGCGCGAGTGCCTGGAAACACCATATATTTT. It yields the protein CGARVPGNTIYF.

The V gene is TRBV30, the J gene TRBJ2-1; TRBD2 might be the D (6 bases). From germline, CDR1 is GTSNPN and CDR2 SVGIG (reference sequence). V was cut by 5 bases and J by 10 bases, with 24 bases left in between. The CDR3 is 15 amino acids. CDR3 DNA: TGTGCCTGGGCTTTTGGGGGAGGTCATGTAGGGGAGCAGTTCTTC. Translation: CAWAFGGGHVGEQFF.

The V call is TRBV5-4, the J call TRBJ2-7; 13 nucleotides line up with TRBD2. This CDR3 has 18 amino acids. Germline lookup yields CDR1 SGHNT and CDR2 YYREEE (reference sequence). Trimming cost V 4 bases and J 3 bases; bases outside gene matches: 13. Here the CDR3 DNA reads TGTGCCAGCAGCGCCGGGACTAGCGGGATAACATGGGGCTACGAGCAGTACTTC. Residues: CASSAGTSGITWGYEQYF.

In nucleotides, the CDR3 is TGTGCCACCAGCAGAGACAGGACGGGCTCTAATGAGCAGTTCTTC. This translates into CATSRDRTGSNEQFF. This chain uses TRBV15 with TRBJ2-1; D remains ambiguous. The V gene's germline CDR1 is LNHNV and CDR2 YYDKDF (reference sequence). This CDR3 comprises 15 residues. V lost 0 bases and J lost 7, with 13 bases in between.

CDR3 DNA: TGTGCCAGCAGCTTAGTGGGGAGCTATGGCTACACCTTC. Translated: CASSLVGSYGYTF. The V gene is TRBV7-9, the J gene TRBJ1-2; no clear D. V gave up 1 base and J gave up 4 bases, with 7 bases separating them. Looked up from germline, CDR1 is SEHNR and CDR2 is FQNEAQ (reference sequence). This CDR3 is built from 13 residues.

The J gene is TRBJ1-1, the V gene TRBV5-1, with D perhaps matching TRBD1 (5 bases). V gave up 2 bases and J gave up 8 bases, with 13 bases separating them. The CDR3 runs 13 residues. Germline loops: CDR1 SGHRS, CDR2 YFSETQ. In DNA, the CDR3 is TGCGCCAGCAGCTTCGCCCCAGGGTCGGAAGCTTTCTTT. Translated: CASSFAPGSEAFF.

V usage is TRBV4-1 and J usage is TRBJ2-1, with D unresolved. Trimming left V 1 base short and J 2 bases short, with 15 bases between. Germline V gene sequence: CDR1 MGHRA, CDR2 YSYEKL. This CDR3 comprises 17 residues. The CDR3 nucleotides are TGCGCCAGCAGCCAAGGGGTTGTACTGACTCCCTACAATGAGCAGTTCTTC. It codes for CASSQGVVLTPYNEQFF.

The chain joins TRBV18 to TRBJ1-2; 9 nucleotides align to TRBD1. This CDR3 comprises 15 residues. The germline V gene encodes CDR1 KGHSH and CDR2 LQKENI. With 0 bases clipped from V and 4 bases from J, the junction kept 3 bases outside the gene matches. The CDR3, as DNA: TGTGCCAGCTCACCACCGGGGACAGGGAGCTATGGCTACACCTTC. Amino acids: CASSPPGTGSYGYTF.

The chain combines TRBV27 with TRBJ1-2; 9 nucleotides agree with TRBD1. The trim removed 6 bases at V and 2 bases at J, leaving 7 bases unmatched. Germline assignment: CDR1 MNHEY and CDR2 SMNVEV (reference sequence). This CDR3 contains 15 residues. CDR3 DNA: TGTGCCAGCAGATTACAGGGGGCTTCCAACTATGGCTACACCTTC. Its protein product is CASRLQGASNYGYTF.

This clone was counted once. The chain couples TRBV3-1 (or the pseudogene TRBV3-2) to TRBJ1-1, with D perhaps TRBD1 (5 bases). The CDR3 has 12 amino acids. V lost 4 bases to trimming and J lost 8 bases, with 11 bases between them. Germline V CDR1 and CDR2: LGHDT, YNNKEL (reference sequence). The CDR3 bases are TGTGCCAGCAGCCCGAGAGGGGACGAAGCTTTCTTT. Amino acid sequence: CASSPRGDEAFF.

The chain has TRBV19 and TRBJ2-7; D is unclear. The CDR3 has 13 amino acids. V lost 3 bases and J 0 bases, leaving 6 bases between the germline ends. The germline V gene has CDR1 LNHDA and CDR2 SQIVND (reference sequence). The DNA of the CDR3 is TGTGCCAGTAGTATCTTAGTCTCCTACGAGCAGTACTTC. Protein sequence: CASSILVSYEQYF.

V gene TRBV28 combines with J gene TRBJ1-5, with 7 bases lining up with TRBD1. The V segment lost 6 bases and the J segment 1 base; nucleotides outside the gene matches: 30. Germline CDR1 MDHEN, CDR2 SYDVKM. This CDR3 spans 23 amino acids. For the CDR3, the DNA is TGTGCCAGCAGATATTACAGGCCAGGGGGACTCGATCTGTATCTCGGCAGCAATCAGCCCCAGCATTTT. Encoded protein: CASRYYRPGGLDLYLGSNQPQHF.

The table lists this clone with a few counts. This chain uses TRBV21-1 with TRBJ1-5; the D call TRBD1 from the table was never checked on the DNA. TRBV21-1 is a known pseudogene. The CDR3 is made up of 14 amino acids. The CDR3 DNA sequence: TGTGCCAGGCCCGACAGCGATAGCAATCAGCCCCAGCATTTT. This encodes CARPDSDSNQPQHF.

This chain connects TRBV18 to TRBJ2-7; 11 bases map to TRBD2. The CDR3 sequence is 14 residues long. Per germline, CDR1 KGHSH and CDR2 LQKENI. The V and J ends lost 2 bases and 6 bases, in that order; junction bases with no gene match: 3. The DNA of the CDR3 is TGTGCCAGCTCACCAACCGGACTAGCGGGCGAGCAGTACTTC. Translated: CASSPTGLAGEQYF.

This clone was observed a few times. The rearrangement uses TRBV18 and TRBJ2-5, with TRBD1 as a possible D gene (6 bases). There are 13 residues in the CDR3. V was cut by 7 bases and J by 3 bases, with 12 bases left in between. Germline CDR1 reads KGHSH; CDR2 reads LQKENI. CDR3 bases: TGTGCCAGCTTAAGGGGGAGTAAAGAGACCCAGTACTTC. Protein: CASLRGSKETQYF.

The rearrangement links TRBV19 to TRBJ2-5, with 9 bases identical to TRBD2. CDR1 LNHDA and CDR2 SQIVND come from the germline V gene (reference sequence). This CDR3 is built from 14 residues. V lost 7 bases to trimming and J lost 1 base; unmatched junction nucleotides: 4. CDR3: CASTGREGQETQYF. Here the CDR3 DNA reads TGTGCCAGTACCGGGCGGGAGGGCCAAGAGACCCAGTACTTC. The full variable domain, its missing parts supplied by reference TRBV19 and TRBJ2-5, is DGGITQSPKYLFRKEGQNVTLSCEQNLNHDAMYWYRQDPGQGLRLIYYSQIVNDFQKGDIAEGYSVSREKKESFPLTVTSAQKNPTAFYLCASTGREGQETQYFGPGTRLLVL.

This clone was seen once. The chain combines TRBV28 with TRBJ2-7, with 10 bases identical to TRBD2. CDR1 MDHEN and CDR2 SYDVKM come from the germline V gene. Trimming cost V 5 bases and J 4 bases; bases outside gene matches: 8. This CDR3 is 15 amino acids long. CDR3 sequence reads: CASSPTSSGSYEQYF. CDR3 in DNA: TGTGCCAGCAGTCCCACGTCTAGCGGGAGTTACGAGCAGTACTTC.

Here the CDR3 reads CASSEAGTGTYEQYF. As DNA, the CDR3 is TGTGCCAGCAGTGAGGCCGGGACAGGGACTTACGAGCAGTACTTC. The genes are TRBV6-1 and TRBJ2-7; 9 nucleotides align to TRBD1. The germline gives CDR1 MNHNS, CDR2 SASEGT. V gave up 3 bases and J gave up 4 bases; unmatched junction bases: 7. The length of the CDR3 is 15 residues.

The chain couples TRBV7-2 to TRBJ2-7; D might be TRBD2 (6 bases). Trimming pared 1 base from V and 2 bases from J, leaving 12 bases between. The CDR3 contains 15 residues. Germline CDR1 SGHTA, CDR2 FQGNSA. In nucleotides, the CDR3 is TGTGCCAGCAGCTTAGAATGGGGGGAGACCTACGAGCAGTACTTC. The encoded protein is CASSLEWGETYEQYF.

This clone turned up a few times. CDR3 sequence (DNA): TGTGCCAGCAGCCGGACAGGGGGCCGGGGAAACACCATATATTTT. Protein sequence: CASSRTGGRGNTIYF. The J gene is TRBJ1-3, the V gene TRBV13, with 11 bases matching TRBD1. The CDR3 is made up of 15 amino acids. V gave up 5 bases and J gave up 4 bases; unmatched junction bases: 4. Germline CDR1 reads PRHDT; CDR2 reads FYEKMQ (reference sequence).